This T cell receptor (beta chain) came from a study of radiotherapy plus CTLA-4 blockade in lung cancer. Profiling relied on immunoSEQ multiplex PCR, and the TCRdb table lists in-frame clones only, not all of them. This sample has approximately 94,000 clones, with around 83% found just once. V lost 0 bases and J 4 bases, leaving 7 bases between the germline ends. CDR3 size: 14 residues. CDR1 is MNHNS, CDR2 SASEGT, per germline. The receptor was isolated from a human donor with non-small cell lung cancer that progressed on radiotherapy plus ipilimumab. The specimen was peripheral blood, collected from a patient treated with radiotherapy plus ipilimumab. The V gene is TRBV6-1, the J gene TRBJ1-3; no definite D call. The CDR3 loop is CASSEALVGNTIYF. CDR3 DNA sequence: TGTGCCAGCAGTGAAGCCTTAGTGGGAAACACCATATATTTT.